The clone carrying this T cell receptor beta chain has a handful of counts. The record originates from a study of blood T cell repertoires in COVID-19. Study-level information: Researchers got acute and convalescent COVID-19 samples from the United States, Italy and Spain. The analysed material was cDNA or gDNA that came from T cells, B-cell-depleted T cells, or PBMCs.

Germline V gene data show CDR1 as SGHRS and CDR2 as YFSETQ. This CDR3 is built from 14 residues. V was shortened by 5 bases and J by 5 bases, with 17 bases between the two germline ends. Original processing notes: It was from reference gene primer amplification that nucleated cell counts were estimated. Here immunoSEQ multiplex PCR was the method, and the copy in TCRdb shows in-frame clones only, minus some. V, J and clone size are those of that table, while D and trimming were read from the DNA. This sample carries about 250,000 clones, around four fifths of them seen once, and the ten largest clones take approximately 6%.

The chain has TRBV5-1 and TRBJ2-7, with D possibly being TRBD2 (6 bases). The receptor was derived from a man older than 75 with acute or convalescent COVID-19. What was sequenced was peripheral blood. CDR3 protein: CASRSIPGVDEQYF. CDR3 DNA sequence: TGCGCCAGCAGAAGCATCCCGGGAGTCGACGAGCAGTACTTC.